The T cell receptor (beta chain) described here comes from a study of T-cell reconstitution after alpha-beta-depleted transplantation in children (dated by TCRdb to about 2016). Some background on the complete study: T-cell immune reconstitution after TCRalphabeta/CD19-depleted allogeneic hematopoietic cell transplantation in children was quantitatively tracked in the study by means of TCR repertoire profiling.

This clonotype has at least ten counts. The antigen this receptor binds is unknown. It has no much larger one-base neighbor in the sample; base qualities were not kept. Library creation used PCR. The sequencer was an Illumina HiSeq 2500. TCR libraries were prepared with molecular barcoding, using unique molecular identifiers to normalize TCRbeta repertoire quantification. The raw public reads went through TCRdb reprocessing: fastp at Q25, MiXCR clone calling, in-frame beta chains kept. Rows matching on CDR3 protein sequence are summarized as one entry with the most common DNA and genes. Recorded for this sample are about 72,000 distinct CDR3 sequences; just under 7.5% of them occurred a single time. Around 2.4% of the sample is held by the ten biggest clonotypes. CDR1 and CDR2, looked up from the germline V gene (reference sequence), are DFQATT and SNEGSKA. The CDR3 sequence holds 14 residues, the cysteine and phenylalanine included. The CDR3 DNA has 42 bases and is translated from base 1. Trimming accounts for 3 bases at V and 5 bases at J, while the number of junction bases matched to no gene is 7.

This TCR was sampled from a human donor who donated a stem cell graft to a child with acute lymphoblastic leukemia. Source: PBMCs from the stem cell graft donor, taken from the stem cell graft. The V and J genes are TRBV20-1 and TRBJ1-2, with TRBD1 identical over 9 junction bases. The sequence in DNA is TGCAGTGCTAGCCACACCGGGACAGGGTATGGCTACACCTTC. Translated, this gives CSASHTGTGYGYTF.